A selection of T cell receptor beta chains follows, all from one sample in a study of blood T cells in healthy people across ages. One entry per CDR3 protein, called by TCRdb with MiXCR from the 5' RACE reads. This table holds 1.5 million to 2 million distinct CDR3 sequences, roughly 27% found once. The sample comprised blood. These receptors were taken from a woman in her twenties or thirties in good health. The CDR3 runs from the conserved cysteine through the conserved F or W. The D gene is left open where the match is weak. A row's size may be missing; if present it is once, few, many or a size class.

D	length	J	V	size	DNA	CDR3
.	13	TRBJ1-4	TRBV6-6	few	TGTGCCAGCAGTTACGGGACAAATGAAAAACTGTTTTTT	CASSYGTNEKLFF
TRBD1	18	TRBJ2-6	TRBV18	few	TGTGCCAGCAGTCGACAGGGAAGGCCCGTATCGGGGGCCAACGTCCTGACTTTC	CASSRQGRPVSGANVLTF
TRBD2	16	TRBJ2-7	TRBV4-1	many	TGCGCCAGCAGCCACTTCCTAGCGGGAGGTTCCTACGAGCAGTACTTC	CASSHFLAGGSYEQYF
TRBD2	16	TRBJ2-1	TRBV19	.	TGTGCCAGTAGTATTCCCAGCGGGAGCTCCTACAATGAGCAGTTCTTC	CASSIPSGSSYNEQFF
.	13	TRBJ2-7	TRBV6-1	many	TGTGCCAGCAGAGCGGAGACCTTCTACGAGCAGTACTTC	CASRAETFYEQYF
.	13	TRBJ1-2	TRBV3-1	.	TGTGCCAGCAGCCAACTCGGAAACTATGGCTACACCTTC	CASSQLGNYGYTF
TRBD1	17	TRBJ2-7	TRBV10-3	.	TGTGCCATCGGTTTAAAGGGACAGGGAGTCGCTTGGGACGAGCAGTACTTC	CAIGLKGQGVAWDEQYF
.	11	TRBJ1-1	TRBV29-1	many	TGCAGCGCCGAAGGGGGGACTGAAGCTTTCTTT	CSAEGGTEAFF
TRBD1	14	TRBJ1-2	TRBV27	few	TGTGCCAGCAGTTTAAGACAGGGGGTGGGTGGCTACACCTTC	CASSLRQGVGGYTF
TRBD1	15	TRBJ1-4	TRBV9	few	TGTGCCAGCAGCATTACAGGGGGTTGGGGTGAAAAACTGTTTTTT	CASSITGGWGEKLFF
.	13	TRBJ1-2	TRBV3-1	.	TGTGCCAGCAGCCAAGAATTGGATTATGGCTACACCTTC	CASSQELDYGYTF
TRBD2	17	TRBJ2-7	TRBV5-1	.	TGCGCCAGCAGCTCCGGGACTAGCGGGGGAAATTCCTACGAGCAGGACTTC	CASSSGTSGGNSYEQDF
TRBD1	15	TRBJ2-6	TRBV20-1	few	TGCAGTGCTAGGGGGACAGGGTCTGGGGCCAACGTCCGGACTTTC	CSARGTGSGANVRTF
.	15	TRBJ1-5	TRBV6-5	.	TGTGCCAGCAGGGAGGTGGGGGGCGTCAATCAGCCCCAGCATTTT	CASREVGGVNQPQHF
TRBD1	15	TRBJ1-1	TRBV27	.	TGTGCCAGCAGTAAAAGACAGGGCTTTCACACTGAAGCTTTCTTT	CASSKRQGFHTEAFF
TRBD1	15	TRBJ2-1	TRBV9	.	TGTGCCAGCAGCGCAGACGGACAGGTCCAAGAGACCCAGTTCTTC	CASSADGQVQETQFF
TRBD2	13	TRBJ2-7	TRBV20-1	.	TGCAGTGCTAGGGAACTAGCGGAATCCGAGCAGTACTTC	CSARELAESEQYF
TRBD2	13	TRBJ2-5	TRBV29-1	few	TGCAGCGCCGCAGCGGGGGGCCCAGAGACCCAGTACTTC	CSAAAGGPETQYF
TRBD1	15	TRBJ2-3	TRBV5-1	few	TGCGCCAGCAGCTTAGGGGGCCCTTACACAGATACGCAGTATTTT	CASSLGGPYTDTQYF
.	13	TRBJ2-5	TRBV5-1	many	TGCGCCAGCAGCTCCCCTACTCAAGAGACCCAGTACTTC	CASSSPTQETQYF